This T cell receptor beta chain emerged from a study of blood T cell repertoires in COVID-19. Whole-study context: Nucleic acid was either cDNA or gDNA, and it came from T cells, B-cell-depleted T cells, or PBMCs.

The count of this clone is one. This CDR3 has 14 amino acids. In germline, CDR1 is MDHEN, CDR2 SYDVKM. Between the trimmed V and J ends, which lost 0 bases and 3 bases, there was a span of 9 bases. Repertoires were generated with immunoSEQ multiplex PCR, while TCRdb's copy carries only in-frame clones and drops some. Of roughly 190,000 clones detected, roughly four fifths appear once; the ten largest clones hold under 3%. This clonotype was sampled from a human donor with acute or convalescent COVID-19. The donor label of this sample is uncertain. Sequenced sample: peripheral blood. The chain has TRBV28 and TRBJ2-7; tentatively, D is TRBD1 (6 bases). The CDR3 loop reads CASSLWDSLYEQYF. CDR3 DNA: TGTGCCAGCAGTTTATGGGACAGCCTCTACGAGCAGTACTTC.